A single sample is the source of the 18 T cell receptor beta chains below, sequenced in a study of blood T cell repertoires in COVID-19. The method was immunoSEQ multiplex PCR; TCRdb's version includes in-frame clones alone and lacks a portion of them. The data show about 77,000 clones, roughly nine tenths seen once. Sequencing was carried out using peripheral blood. Receptors originate from a woman at least 80 years old with active or convalescent COVID-19.

The CDR3 DNA is TGTGCCAGCAGCCTGGGGGACAGGGGCCCTTACGAGCAGTACTTC. Encoded protein: CASSLGDRGPYEQYF. This chain uses TRBV3-1 (or the pseudogene TRBV3-2) with TRBJ2-7, with 10 bases identical to TRBD1. The germline CDR1 and CDR2 sequences are LGHDT and YNNKEL (reference sequence). This CDR3 has 15 amino acids. Trimming removed 4 bases from V and 4 bases from J; junction bases left unmatched: 7.

In this sample, this clone turned up a few times. The DNA of the CDR3 is TGTGCCAGCAGTCCGACAGGGACGAACAATCAGCCCCAGCATTTT. Encoded protein: CASSPTGTNNQPQHF. V and J are TRBV6-5 and TRBJ1-5; 7 bases align to TRBD1. Looked up from germline, CDR1 is MNHEY and CDR2 is SVGAGI. J gave up 3 bases and V 5 bases, and 7 bases lay outside the gene matches. The CDR3 is 15 amino acids.

The chain links TRBV3-1 (or the pseudogene TRBV3-2) to TRBJ1-6; weak D call: TRBD1 (5 bases). Trimming stripped 6 bases from V and 6 bases from J, with 12 bases between. In germline, CDR1 is LGHDT, CDR2 YNNKEL (reference sequence). CDR3 length equals 14 residues. The CDR3 sequence is CASRVRGSNSPLHF. DNA for the CDR3: TGTGCCAGCAGGGTACGGGGGAGTAATTCACCCCTCCACTTT.

J is TRBJ2-2 and V is TRBV4-3; TRBD1 aligns across 11 bases. There are 17 residues in the CDR3. The V gene end was trimmed by 8 bases and the J gene end by 6 bases; junction bases not matched to a gene: 14. Germline lookup yields CDR1 LGHNA and CDR2 YSLEER. This CDR3 reads CASRRGGTGGYAGELFF. The CDR3 nucleotides read TGCGCCAGCCGCCGAGGAGGGACAGGGGGATACGCCGGGGAGCTGTTTTTT.

The chain carries TRBV7-2 and TRBJ2-7; tentatively, D is TRBD1 (5 bases). The CDR3 spans 15 residues. Germline lookup yields CDR1 SGHTA and CDR2 FQGNSA. Trimming left V 3 bases short and J 2 bases short, with 14 bases between. CDR3 amino acids: CASSLGQGSTYEQYF. CDR3 DNA: TGTGCCAGCAGCTTGGGGCAGGGAAGCACCTACGAGCAGTACTTC.

This rearrangement joins TRBV6-2 or TRBV6-3 to TRBJ2-2; 7 bases are a match to TRBD2. V lost 5 bases, J lost 4 bases, and 13 bases stayed unmatched. The CDR3 runs to 17 residues. Germline V lookup: CDR1 MNHEY, CDR2 SVGEGT. The CDR3 here is CASSPRLERGFTGELFF. The DNA of the CDR3 is TGTGCCAGCAGTCCCCGACTGGAGCGGGGATTCACCGGGGAGCTGTTTTTT.

DNA of the CDR3: TGTGCCAGCAGCTACGCAGCCGGGACAGTTAACACTGAAGCTTTCTTT. It specifies CASSYAAGTVNTEAFF. The V call is TRBV6-5, the J call TRBJ1-1; 7 bases line up with TRBD1. From germline, CDR1 is MNHEY and CDR2 SVGAGI. The CDR3 consists of 16 residues. Trimming cost V 6 bases and J 2 bases; bases outside gene matches: 12.

The J gene is TRBJ1-1, the V gene TRBV7-9, with D possibly matching TRBD1 (6 bases). V lost 4 bases and J 3 bases, leaving 9 bases between the germline ends. Germline V gene data show CDR1 as SEHNR and CDR2 as FQNEAQ (reference sequence). The CDR3 has 13 amino acids. The CDR3 sequence: CASSWRQDTEAFF. The DNA of the CDR3 is TGTGCCAGCAGCTGGAGACAGGACACTGAAGCTTTCTTT. Using reference TRBV7-9 and TRBJ1-1 for the parts outside the CDR3, the full variable domain is DTGVSQNPRHKITKRGQNVTFRCDPISEHNRLYWYRQTLGQGPEFLTYFQNEAQLEKSRLLSDRFSAERPKGSFSTLEIQRTEQGDSAMYLCASSWRQDTEAFFGQGTRLTVV.

The chain links TRBV4-3 to TRBJ1-1; D may be TRBD1 (6 bases). The CDR3 extends over 13 amino acids. V lost 4 bases and J lost 1, with 7 bases in between. CDR1 and CDR2 (germline): LGHNA, YSLEER. This chain's CDR3 is CASSRQENTEAFF. CDR3 DNA: TGCGCCAGCAGCCGACAGGAGAACACTGAAGCTTTCTTT.

This rearrangement joins TRBV6-6 to TRBJ2-2; a possible D gene is TRBD2 (6 bases). Trimming pared 3 bases from V and 11 bases from J, leaving 10 bases between. The CDR3 runs to 12 residues. In germline, CDR1 is MNHNY, CDR2 SVGAGI (reference sequence). The CDR3 protein is CASSYVGGELFF. The CDR3 nucleotides read TGTGCCAGCAGTTATGTCGGGGGTGAGCTGTTTTTT.

This clone was seen just once. DNA of the CDR3: TGTGCCAGCAGTGACTCGACTAGCCGCGGCTACAATGAGCAGTTCTTC. It specifies CASSDSTSRGYNEQFF. The V and J genes are TRBV6-4 and TRBJ2-1; 7 bases align to TRBD2. With 0 bases clipped from V and 3 bases from J, the junction kept 5 bases outside the gene matches. The CDR3 covers 16 residues. CDR1 and CDR2 (germline): MRHNA, SNTAGT.

The genes are TRBV7-3 and TRBJ2-3; 8 bases match TRBD2. J lost 1 base, V lost 0 bases, and 0 bases had no gene match. This CDR3 is 15 amino acids long. The germline V gene encodes CDR1 SGHTA and CDR2 FQGTGA. CDR3 in amino acids: CASSLTAGGTDTQYF. DNA for the CDR3: TGTGCCAGCAGCTTAACAGCGGGGGGCACAGATACGCAGTATTTT.

The J gene is TRBJ2-1, the V gene TRBV7-2, with 9 positions matching TRBD2. V was pared by 5 bases and J by 2 bases, with 7 bases of the junction left unmatched. The CDR3 is made up of 16 amino acids. Germline loops: CDR1 SGHTA, CDR2 FQGNSA. The CDR3 loop reads CASSPLAGDAYNEQFF. The CDR3 DNA reads TGTGCCAGCAGCCCTTTAGCGGGGGACGCCTACAATGAGCAGTTCTTC. Full variable domain (outside the CDR3, taken from reference TRBV7-2 and TRBJ2-1): GAGVSQSPSNKVTEKGKDVELRCDPISGHTALYWYRQSLGQGLEFLIYFQGNSAPDKSGLPSDRFSAERTGGSVSTLTIQRTQQEDSAVYLCASSPLAGDAYNEQFFGPGTRLTVL.

The J gene is TRBJ2-1, the V gene TRBV7-3; perhaps TRBD2 as D (6 bases). The CDR3 covers 16 residues. The germline V gene has CDR1 SGHTA and CDR2 FQGTGA. Trimming left V 5 bases short and J 5 bases short, with 19 bases between. This CDR3 is CASSPGLGGGNNEQFF. Written as DNA, the CDR3 is TGTGCCAGCAGCCCGGGTTTGGGGGGTGGTAACAATGAGCAGTTCTTC.

This chain uses TRBV11-1 with TRBJ2-1; tentative D call: TRBD2 (6 bases). The CDR3 is made up of 16 amino acids. Trimming cost V 5 bases and J 2 bases, with 16 bases left between them. The germline gives CDR1 SGHAT, CDR2 FQDESV (reference sequence). The CDR3 DNA reads TGTGCCAGCAGCAGACGAAGGACTACAACCTACAATGAGCAGTTCTTC. It translates to CASSRRRTTTYNEQFF.

This rearrangement joins TRBV2 to TRBJ2-4; TRBD2 matches 13 bases. The germline CDR1 and CDR2 sequences are SNHLY and FYNNEI. The trim removed 7 bases at V and 9 bases at J, leaving 9 bases unmatched. This CDR3 is built from 15 residues. CDR3 sequence reads: CASTSLAGGPFIQYF. CDR3 coding DNA: TGTGCCAGCACCTCACTAGCGGGGGGGCCGTTCATTCAGTACTTC.

The chain links TRBV2 to TRBJ1-5, with D uncertain. This CDR3 is 13 amino acids long. CDR1 and CDR2 (germline): SNHLY, FYNNEI. The ends were cut back, 1 base at V and 4 bases at J, with 5 bases in the middle. The CDR3 here is CASSEGQNQPQHF. CDR3 in DNA: TGTGCCAGCAGTGAAGGGCAGAATCAGCCCCAGCATTTT.

The chain recombines TRBV19 with TRBJ2-7, with 11 positions matching TRBD1. Germline V CDR1 and CDR2: LNHDA, SQIVND (reference sequence). Unmatched junction bases numbered 4, after V lost 7 bases and J lost 2 bases. The CDR3 totals 14 residues. This chain's CDR3 is CASTPGQGAYEQYF. The CDR3 DNA reads TGTGCCAGTACTCCGGGACAGGGGGCCTACGAGCAGTACTTC.